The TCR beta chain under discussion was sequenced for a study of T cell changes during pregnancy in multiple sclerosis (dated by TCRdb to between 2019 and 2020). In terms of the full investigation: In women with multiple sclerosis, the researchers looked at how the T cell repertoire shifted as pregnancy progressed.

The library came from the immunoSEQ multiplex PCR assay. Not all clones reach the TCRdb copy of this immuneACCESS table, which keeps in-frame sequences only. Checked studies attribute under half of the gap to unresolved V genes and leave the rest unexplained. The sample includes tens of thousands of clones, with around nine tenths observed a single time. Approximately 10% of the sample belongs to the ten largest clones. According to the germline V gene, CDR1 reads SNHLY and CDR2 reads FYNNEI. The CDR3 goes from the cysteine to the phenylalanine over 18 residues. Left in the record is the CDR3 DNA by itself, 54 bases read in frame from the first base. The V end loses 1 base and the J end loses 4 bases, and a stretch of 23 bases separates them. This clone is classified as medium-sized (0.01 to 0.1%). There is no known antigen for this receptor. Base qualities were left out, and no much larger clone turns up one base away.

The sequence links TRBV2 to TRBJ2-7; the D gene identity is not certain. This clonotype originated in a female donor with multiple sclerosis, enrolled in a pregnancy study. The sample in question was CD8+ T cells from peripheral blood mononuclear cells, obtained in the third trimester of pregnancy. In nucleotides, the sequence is TGTGCCAGCAGTGAAGTGGGCGCCAGTCTTCCTACCACGTACGAGCAGTACTTC. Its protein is CASSEVGASLPTTYEQYF.